The present TCR beta chain was sequenced within a study of blood T cell repertoires in COVID-19. Study-wide context: T cells, B-cell-depleted T cells, or PBMCs supplied cDNA or gDNA.

Participants were placed into cohorts based on the clinical history they reported. Donors of Cohort 3 who recovered were those that had two negative PCRs, clearance, or symptom resolution. Authors' data handling: Amplifying reference gene primers gave estimates of nucleated cell counts. The table came from immunoSEQ multiplex PCR; TCRdb's copy has only in-frame clones and leaves some out. The V and J calls and clone size were taken over from that table, and D and trimming were inferred from the DNA. The data show 490,000 or so clones, 80% to 90% seen once. The germline CDR1 and CDR2 sequences are SGHTA and FQGNSA. The V and J ends lost 5 bases and 1 base respectively, with 11 bases between them. The CDR3 totals 15 residues.

The chain recombines TRBV7-2 with TRBJ2-2; the D gene is possibly TRBD1 (5 bases). Sample: PBMCs or T cells enriched from blood (not recorded which). This sequence originates from a woman aged 60 to 75 who had recovered from COVID-19. The CDR3 sequence is CASSQGQGNTGELFF. The CDR3 region has the DNA TGTGCCAGCAGCCAAGGGCAGGGGAACACCGGGGAGCTGTTTTTT.